These 24 T cell receptor beta chains were sequenced from one sample in a study of identical twins. Via MiXCR, TCRdb re-called the 5' RACE reads, giving one row per CDR3 protein. Here the sample spans roughly 570,000 distinct CDR3 sequences, 7.5% to 10% being singletons. These data also featured in a second study, about yellow fever vaccine responses in identical twins.

The sample was PBMCs. The receptor source for this set is a woman aged 18-30 years in good health.

The chain recombines TRBV5-4 with TRBJ2-3; 9 nucleotides line up with TRBD1. CDR1 is SGHNT and CDR2 is YYREEE in the germline V gene (reference sequence). The length of the CDR3 is 16 residues. Trimming cost V 5 bases and J 4 bases; bases outside gene matches: 11. CDR3: CASSPERDRDSDTQYF. The CDR3 region has the DNA TGTGCCAGCAGTCCGGAACGGGACAGGGACTCAGATACGCAGTATTTT.

This clonotype was counted between two and nine times. This chain joins TRBV29-1 and TRBJ2-7; D is possibly TRBD1 (6 bases). With 4 bases removed from V and 2 bases from J, the gap between germline ends came to 15 bases. The CDR3 is made up of 14 amino acids. The germline V gene has CDR1 SQVTM and CDR2 ANQGSEA. For the CDR3, the DNA is TGCAGCGTTGTGGCTCGGGACATACCCTACGAGCAGTACTTC. Amino acid sequence: CSVVARDIPYEQYF.

This clonotype was seen a handful of times. CDR3 loop: CASSSGQGRYGYTF. In DNA form, the CDR3 reads TGTGCCAGCAGTTCAGGACAGGGTCGCTATGGCTACACCTTC. The chain has TRBV28 and TRBJ1-2; the match to TRBD1 covers 8 bases. This CDR3 contains 14 residues. Trimming cost V 4 bases and J 4 bases; bases outside gene matches: 5. Per germline, CDR1 MDHEN and CDR2 SYDVKM.

This clonotype was counted ten times or more. J is TRBJ2-7 and V is TRBV12-3 or TRBV12-4; tentative D call: TRBD1 (6 bases). CDR3 length: 13 residues. V lost 5 bases and J 6 bases, leaving 14 bases between the germline ends. CDR3 sequence: CASSKDRFGEQYF. The CDR3 nucleotides read TGTGCCAGCAGTAAAGACAGGTTCGGCGAGCAGTACTTC.

The V call is TRBV28, the J call TRBJ1-1; possibly TRBD1 for D (5 bases). CDR1 is MDHEN, CDR2 SYDVKM, per germline. This CDR3 has 17 residues. The V end was cut by 3 bases, the J end by 2 bases, with 19 bases between. The CDR3 spells CASSFLRSWGVNTEAFF. The DNA for the CDR3 is TGTGCCAGCAGTTTCCTGAGGTCTTGGGGGGTAAACACTGAAGCTTTCTTT.

This clonotype was detected many times. This chain connects TRBV11-2 to TRBJ2-1; 7 nucleotides agree with TRBD2. The germline V gene has CDR1 SGHAT and CDR2 FQNNGV. Trimming took 1 base from V and 0 from J; bases not matched to a gene: 9. The CDR3 spans 18 residues. As DNA, the CDR3 is TGTGCCAGCAGCTTAGGGGGCGCGGGAGCCCGCTCCTACAATGAGCAGTTCTTC. It is translated as CASSLGGAGARSYNEQFF.

Ten or more counts support this clonotype. The chain is built from TRBV12-3 or TRBV12-4 and TRBJ2-1, with 9 bases aligning to TRBD1. With 5 bases clipped from V and 2 bases from J, the junction kept 4 bases outside the gene matches. The CDR3 has 15 amino acids. CDR3 nucleotide sequence: TGTGCCAGCAGTAGACAGGGGGGTCCCTACAATGAGCAGTTCTTC. It translates to CASSRQGGPYNEQFF.

This clonotype was found a few times. V gene TRBV6-2 or TRBV6-3 combines with J gene TRBJ2-5; D call uncertain. V was trimmed by 7 bases and J by 5 bases, leaving 17 bases between them. This CDR3 has 14 residues. CDR1 MNHEY and CDR2 SVGEGT come from the germline V gene. Here the CDR3 DNA reads TGTGCCAGCACCGCCTTGGCCCTAGGGGAGACCCAGTACTTC. Its translation is CASTALALGETQYF.

Only a few counts were recorded for this clonotype. This sequence joins TRBV4-3 and TRBJ2-7; no clear D gene. This CDR3 is built from 14 residues. Looked up from germline, CDR1 is LGHNA and CDR2 is YSLEER. V was trimmed by 0 bases and J by 1 base, leaving 7 bases between them. The CDR3, as DNA: TGCGCCAGCAGCCAAGAAGCCAGGTCCTACGAGCAGTACTTC. Protein sequence: CASSQEARSYEQYF.

This clonotype was observed a handful of times. This chain connects TRBV11-2 to TRBJ2-3; D may be TRBD2 (7 bases). There are 18 residues in the CDR3. CDR1 is SGHAT and CDR2 is FQNNGV in the germline V gene. Trimming pared 9 bases from V and 1 base from J, leaving 26 bases between. The chain's CDR3 is CASKRGGALAKRTDTQYF. Here the CDR3 DNA reads TGTGCCAGTAAAAGGGGGGGGGCACTAGCGAAACGCACAGATACGCAGTATTTT.

V and J are TRBV20-1 and TRBJ1-1, with D possibly matching TRBD1 (6 bases). The CDR3 is 14 amino acids. Trimming cost V 6 bases and J 3 bases, with 17 bases left between them. Germline V gene lookup returns CDR1 DFQATT and CDR2 SNEGSKA (reference sequence). The CDR3 sequence: CSAPDPGVDTEAFF. The CDR3, as DNA: TGCAGTGCGCCCGACCCAGGGGTGGACACTGAAGCTTTCTTT.

This clonotype appeared a few times. The chain uses TRBV14 and TRBJ2-3; tentatively, D is TRBD2 (6 bases). Germline V gives CDR1 SGHDN, CDR2 FVKESK. Trimming left V 7 bases short and J 4 bases short, with 12 bases between. This CDR3 comprises 13 residues. The CDR3: CASNGGWADTQYF. As DNA, the CDR3 is TGTGCCAGCAATGGAGGGTGGGCAGATACGCAGTATTTT.

This clonotype was counted at least ten times. J is TRBJ2-1 and V is TRBV7-9, with D perhaps matching TRBD1 or TRBD2 (5 bases each). This CDR3 region has 15 residues. V was pared by 7 bases and J by 6 bases, with 19 bases between. Germline CDR1 reads SEHNR; CDR2 reads FQNEAQ (reference sequence). The CDR3: CASTLSGAKPNEQFF. As DNA, the CDR3 is TGTGCCAGCACTCTCTCCGGGGCCAAGCCCAATGAGCAGTTCTTC.

The V gene is TRBV9, the J gene TRBJ2-7, with D possibly called TRBD1 or TRBD2 (5 bases each). The V end was cut by 4 bases, the J end by 3 bases, with 23 bases between. The CDR3 is 17 residues long. Germline V gene lookup returns CDR1 SGDLS and CDR2 YYNGEE. The CDR3 here is CASSRTADGGNHYEQYF. The CDR3 DNA sequence: TGTGCCAGCAGCAGGACGGCGGATGGGGGAAACCACTACGAGCAGTACTTC.

This rearrangement joins TRBV7-8 to TRBJ2-5; TRBD2 matches 7 bases. CDR1 SGHVS and CDR2 FQNEAQ come from the germline V gene. CDR3 size: 14 residues. V shed 5 bases, J shed 5 bases, and the junction held 8 bases outside the gene matches. The CDR3 region has the DNA TGTGCCAGCAGCGACTGGCGGGGGAGGGAGACCCAGTACTTC. This gives the protein CASSDWRGRETQYF.

This clonotype was seen repeatedly, ten times or more. The chain links TRBV7-9 to TRBJ1-2; tentatively, D is TRBD1 (5 bases). This CDR3 contains 13 residues. Looked up from germline, CDR1 is SEHNR and CDR2 is FQNEAQ (reference sequence). V shed 1 base and J shed 7 bases, with 10 bases lying between them. The CDR3 bases are TGTGCCAGCAGCTTAGAAGCGGGACCTGGCTACACCTTC. This sequence encodes CASSLEAGPGYTF.

This clonotype was detected only a few times. The chain couples TRBV6-6 to TRBJ2-3; D gene unclear. The CDR3 spans 11 residues. Germline values: CDR1 MNHNY, CDR2 SVGAGI (reference sequence). Trimming left V 8 bases short and J 3 bases short, with 6 bases between. CDR3 residues: CASLVTDTQYF. The CDR3 nucleotides read TGTGCCAGCTTGGTGACAGATACGCAGTATTTT.

This clonotype was recorded a few times. The chain joins TRBV19 to TRBJ1-6; tentative D call: TRBD1 (5 bases). CDR3 size: 16 residues. V was trimmed by 0 bases and J by 7 bases, leaving 13 bases between them. Germline CDR1 and CDR2: LNHDA and SQIVND (reference sequence). Here the CDR3 reads CASSIDLTAPNSPLHF. The CDR3 DNA reads TGTGCCAGTAGTATAGATCTGACAGCGCCGAATTCACCCCTCCACTTT.

The chain has TRBV5-6 and TRBJ2-3; no definite D call. Germline V gene data show CDR1 as SGHDT and CDR2 as YYEEEE. Trimming left V 0 bases short and J 0 bases short, with 8 bases between. The CDR3 has 15 amino acids. As DNA, the CDR3 is TGTGCCAGCAGCTTGGGAATCGTCAGCACAGATACGCAGTATTTT. It translates to CASSLGIVSTDTQYF.

In its sample, this clonotype was seen many times. CDR3 DNA: TGCAGCGTCACGGGAGTCGGGGCAGAGACCCAGTACTTC. Residues: CSVTGVGAETQYF. The chain recombines TRBV29-1 with TRBJ2-5, with a weak D call TRBD2 (6 bases). The CDR3 runs 13 residues. Germline assignment: CDR1 SQVTM and CDR2 ANQGSEA. V was pared by 6 bases and J by 4 bases, with 15 bases between. Using reference TRBV29-1 and TRBJ2-5 for the parts outside the CDR3, the full variable domain is SAVISQKPSRDICQRGTSLTIQCQVDSQVTMMFWYRQQPGQSLTLIATANQGSEATYESGFVIDKFPISRPNLTFSTLTVSNMSPEDSSIYLCSVTGVGAETQYFGPGTRLLVL.

Note on this clonotype: A junction end diverges from the germline sequence, so it may reflect a read error. The V and J genes are TRBV3-1 and TRBJ2-5; maybe TRBD2 (7 bases). The germline V gene has CDR1 LGHDT and CDR2 YNNKEL (reference sequence). The CDR3 has 15 amino acids. CDR3 coding DNA: TGTGCCAGCACCCAAGATCCGGGGGGCGGAGAGACCCAGTACTTC. Translation gives CASTQDPGGGETQYF.

CDR3 nucleotides: TGCAGTGCTAGAGACCCGGGACTAGCGGGGGACCACTTCTCCTACAATGAGCAGTTCTTC. It yields the protein CSARDPGLAGDHFSYNEQFF. This chain joins TRBV20-1 and TRBJ2-1, with TRBD2 matching 14 bases. Trimming took 0 bases from V and 0 from J; bases not matched to a gene: 10. Germline V lookup: CDR1 DFQATT, CDR2 SNEGSKA (reference sequence). The CDR3 extends over 20 amino acids.

This clonotype has ten or more counts. The chain joins TRBV5-1 to TRBJ1-1; 8 positions match TRBD1. V lost 4 bases and J lost 0; bases outside the gene matches: 8. The CDR3 covers 16 residues. Looked up from germline, CDR1 is SGHRS and CDR2 is YFSETQ. The CDR3 nucleotides are TGCGCCAGCAGCGCATCCCAGGGGGCCGTGAACACTGAAGCTTTCTTT. As protein: CASSASQGAVNTEAFF.

The CDR3 DNA reads as TGTGCCAGCAGTGGGCAGGGGATTTCTGGGGCCAACGTCCTGACTTTC. Protein sequence: CASSGQGISGANVLTF. This chain joins TRBV6-1 and TRBJ2-6; D is possibly TRBD1 (6 bases). Trimming stripped 4 bases from V and 1 base from J, with 11 bases between. This CDR3 is 16 amino acids long. CDR1 and CDR2 from the germline V gene are MNHNS and SASEGT.